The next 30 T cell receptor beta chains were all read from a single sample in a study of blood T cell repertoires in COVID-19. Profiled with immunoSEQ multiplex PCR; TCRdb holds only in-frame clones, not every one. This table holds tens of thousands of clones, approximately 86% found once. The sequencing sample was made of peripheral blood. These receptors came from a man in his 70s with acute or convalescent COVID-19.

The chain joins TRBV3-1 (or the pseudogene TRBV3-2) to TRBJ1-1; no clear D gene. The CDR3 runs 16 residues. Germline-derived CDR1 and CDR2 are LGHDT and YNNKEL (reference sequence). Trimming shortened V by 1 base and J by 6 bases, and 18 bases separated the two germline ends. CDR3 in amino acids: CASSQVYKGSGAEAFF. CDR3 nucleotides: TGTGCCAGCAGCCAAGTTTACAAAGGGAGCGGGGCTGAAGCTTTCTTT.

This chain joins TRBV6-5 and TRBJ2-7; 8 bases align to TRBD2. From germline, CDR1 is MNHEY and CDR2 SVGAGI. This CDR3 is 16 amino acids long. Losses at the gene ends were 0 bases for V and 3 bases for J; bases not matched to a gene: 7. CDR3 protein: CASSYSTGLGNYEQYF. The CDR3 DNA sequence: TGTGCCAGCAGTTACTCGACGGGACTAGGGAACTACGAGCAGTACTTC.

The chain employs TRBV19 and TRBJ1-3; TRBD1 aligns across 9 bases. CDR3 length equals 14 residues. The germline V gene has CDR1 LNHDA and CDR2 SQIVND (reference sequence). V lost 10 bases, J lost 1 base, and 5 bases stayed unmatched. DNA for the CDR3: TGTGCCACTCGACAGGGGGTTTCTGGAAACACCATATATTTT. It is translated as CATRQGVSGNTIYF.

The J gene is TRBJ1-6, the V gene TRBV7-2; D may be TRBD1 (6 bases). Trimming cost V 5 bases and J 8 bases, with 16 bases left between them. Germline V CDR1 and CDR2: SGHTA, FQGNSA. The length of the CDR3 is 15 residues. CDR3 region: CASSVIQGRYSPLHF. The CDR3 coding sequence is TGTGCCAGCAGCGTGATACAGGGACGGTATTCACCCCTCCACTTT.

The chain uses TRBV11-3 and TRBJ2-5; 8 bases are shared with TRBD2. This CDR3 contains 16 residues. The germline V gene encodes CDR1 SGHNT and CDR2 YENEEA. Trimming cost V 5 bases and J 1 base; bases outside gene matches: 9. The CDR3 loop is CASSRSGGVGQETQYF. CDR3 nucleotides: TGTGCCAGCAGCCGAAGCGGGGGAGTGGGCCAAGAGACCCAGTACTTC.

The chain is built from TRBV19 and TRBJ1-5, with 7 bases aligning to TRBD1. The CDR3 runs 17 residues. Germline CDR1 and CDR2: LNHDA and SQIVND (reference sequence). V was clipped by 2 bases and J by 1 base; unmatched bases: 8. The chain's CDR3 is CASSITSGGTSNQPQHF. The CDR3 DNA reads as TGTGCCAGTAGTATAACTTCAGGGGGGACGAGCAATCAGCCCCAGCATTTT.

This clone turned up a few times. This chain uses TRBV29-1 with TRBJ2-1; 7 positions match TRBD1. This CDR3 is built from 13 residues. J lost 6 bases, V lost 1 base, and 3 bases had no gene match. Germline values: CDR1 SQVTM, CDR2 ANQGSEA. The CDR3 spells CSVEGQGSNEQFF. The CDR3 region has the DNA TGCAGCGTTGAAGGACAGGGATCCAATGAGCAGTTCTTC.

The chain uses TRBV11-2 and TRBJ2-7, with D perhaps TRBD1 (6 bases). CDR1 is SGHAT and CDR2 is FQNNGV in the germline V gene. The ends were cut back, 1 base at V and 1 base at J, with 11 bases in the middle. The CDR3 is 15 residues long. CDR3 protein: CASSLGDTVSYEQYF. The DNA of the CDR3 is TGTGCCAGCAGCTTAGGGGACACCGTATCCTACGAGCAGTACTTC.

CDR3 sequence: CASSLRWANEAFF. The CDR3 coding sequence is TGTGCCAGCAGTTTAAGGTGGGCAAATGAAGCTTTCTTT. This chain links TRBV28 with TRBJ1-1; D not certain. Germline V gives CDR1 MDHEN, CDR2 SYDVKM. The CDR3 has 13 amino acids. The V and J ends lost 2 bases and 7 bases respectively, with 11 bases between them.

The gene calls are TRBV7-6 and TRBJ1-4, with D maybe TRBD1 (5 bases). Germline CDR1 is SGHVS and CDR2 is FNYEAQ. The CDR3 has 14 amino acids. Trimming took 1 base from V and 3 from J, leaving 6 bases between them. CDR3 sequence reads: CASSLGGPNEKLFF. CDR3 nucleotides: TGTGCCAGCAGCTTAGGGGGCCCTAATGAAAAACTGTTTTTT. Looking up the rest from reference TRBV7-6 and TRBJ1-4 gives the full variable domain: GAGVSQSPRYKVTKRGQDVALRCDPISGHVSLYWYRQALGQGPEFLTYFNYEAQQDKSGLPNDRFSAERPEGSISTLTIQRTEQRDSAMYRCASSLGGPNEKLFFGSGTQLSVL.

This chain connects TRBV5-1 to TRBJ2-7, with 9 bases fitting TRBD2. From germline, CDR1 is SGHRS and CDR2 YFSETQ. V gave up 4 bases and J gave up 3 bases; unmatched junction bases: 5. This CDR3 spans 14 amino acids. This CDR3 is CASSPGLAYYEQYF. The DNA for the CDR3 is TGCGCCAGCAGCCCCGGACTAGCGTACTACGAGCAGTACTTC.

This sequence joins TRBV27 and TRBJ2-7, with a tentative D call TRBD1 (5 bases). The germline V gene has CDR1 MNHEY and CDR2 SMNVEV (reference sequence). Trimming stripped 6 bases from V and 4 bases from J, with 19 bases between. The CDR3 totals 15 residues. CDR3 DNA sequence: TGTGCCAGCAGAAAAGGGCAGGGCGGTTATTACGAGCAGTACTTC. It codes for CASRKGQGGYYEQYF.

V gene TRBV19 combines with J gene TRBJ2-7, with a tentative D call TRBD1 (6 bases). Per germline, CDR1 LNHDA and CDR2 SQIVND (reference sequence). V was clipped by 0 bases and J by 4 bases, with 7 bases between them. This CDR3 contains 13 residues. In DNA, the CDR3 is TGTGCCAGTAGTATAGAGACAGGATACGAGCAGTACTTC. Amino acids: CASSIETGYEQYF.

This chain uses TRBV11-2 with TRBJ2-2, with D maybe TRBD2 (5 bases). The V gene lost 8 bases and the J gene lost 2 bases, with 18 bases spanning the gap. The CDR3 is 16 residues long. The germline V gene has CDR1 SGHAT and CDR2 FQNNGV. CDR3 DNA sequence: TGTGCCAGCGAAAGCTTCAGCGGAGCTAACACCGGGGAGCTGTTTTTT. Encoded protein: CASESFSGANTGELFF.

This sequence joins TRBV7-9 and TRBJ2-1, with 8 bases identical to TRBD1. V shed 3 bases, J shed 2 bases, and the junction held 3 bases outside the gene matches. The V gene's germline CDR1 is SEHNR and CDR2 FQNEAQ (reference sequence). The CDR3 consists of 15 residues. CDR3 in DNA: TGTGCCAGCAGCTTCCGGGACAGGACCTACAATGAGCAGTTCTTC. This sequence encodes CASSFRDRTYNEQFF. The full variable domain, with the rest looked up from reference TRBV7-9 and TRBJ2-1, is DTGVSQNPRHKITKRGQNVTFRCDPISEHNRLYWYRQTLGQGPEFLTYFQNEAQLEKSRLLSDRFSAERPKGSFSTLEIQRTEQGDSAMYLCASSFRDRTYNEQFFGPGTRLTVL.

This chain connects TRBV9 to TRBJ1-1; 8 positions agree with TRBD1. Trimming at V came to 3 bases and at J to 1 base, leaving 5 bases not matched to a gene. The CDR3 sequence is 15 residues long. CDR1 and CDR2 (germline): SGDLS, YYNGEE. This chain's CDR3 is CASSAFDRGNTEAFF. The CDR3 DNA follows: TGTGCCAGCAGCGCCTTCGACAGGGGGAACACTGAAGCTTTCTTT.

This CDR3 is CASSLGGGNNEKLFF. The CDR3 DNA follows: TGTGCCAGCAGCTTAGGAGGGGGAAATAATGAAAAACTGTTTTTT. V is TRBV7-2 and J is TRBJ1-4; possible D gene TRBD1, 6 bases. In germline, CDR1 is SGHTA, CDR2 FQGNSA. Trimming shortened V by 1 base and J by 4 bases, and 10 bases separated the two germline ends. The CDR3 sequence is 15 residues long.

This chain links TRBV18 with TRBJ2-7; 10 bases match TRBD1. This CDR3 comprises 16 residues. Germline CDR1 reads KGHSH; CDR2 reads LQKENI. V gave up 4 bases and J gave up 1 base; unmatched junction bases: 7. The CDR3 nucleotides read TGTGCCAGCTCACAAAGTGGGACAGGGGCTTCCTACGAGCAGTACTTC. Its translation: CASSQSGTGASYEQYF.

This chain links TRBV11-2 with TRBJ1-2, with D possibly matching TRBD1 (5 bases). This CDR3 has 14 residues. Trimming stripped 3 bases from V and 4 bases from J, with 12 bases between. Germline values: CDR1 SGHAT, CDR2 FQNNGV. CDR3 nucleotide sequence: TGTGCCAGCAGCTTGGATCAGGGCTTCTATGGCTACACCTTC. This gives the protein CASSLDQGFYGYTF.

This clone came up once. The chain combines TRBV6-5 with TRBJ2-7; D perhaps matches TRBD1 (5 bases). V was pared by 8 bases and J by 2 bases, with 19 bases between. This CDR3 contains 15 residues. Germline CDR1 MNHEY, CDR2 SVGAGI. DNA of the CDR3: TGTGCCAGCCACTTACTACCCACGACAGCCTACGAGCAGTACTTC. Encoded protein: CASHLLPTTAYEQYF.

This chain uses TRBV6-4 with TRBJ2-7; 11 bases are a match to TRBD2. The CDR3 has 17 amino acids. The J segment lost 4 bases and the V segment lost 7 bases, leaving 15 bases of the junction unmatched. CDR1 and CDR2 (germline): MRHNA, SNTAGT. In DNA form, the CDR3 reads TGTGCCAGCACCGTCCGGGGGACTAGCGGATCTGTTTACGAGCAGTACTTC. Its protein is CASTVRGTSGSVYEQYF.

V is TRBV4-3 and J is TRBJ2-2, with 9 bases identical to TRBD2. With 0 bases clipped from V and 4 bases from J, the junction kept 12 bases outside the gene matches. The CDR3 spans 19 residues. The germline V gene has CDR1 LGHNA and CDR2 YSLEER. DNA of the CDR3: TGCGCCAGCAGCCAAGAAATTGCTAGCGGGAAAGGTGGCACCGGGGAGCTGTTTTTT. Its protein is CASSQEIASGKGGTGELFF.

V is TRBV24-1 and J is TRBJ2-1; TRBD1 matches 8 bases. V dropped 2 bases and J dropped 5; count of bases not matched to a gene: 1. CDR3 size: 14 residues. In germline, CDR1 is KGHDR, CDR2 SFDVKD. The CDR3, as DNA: TGTGCCACCAGTGATTCGACAGGGGACAATGAGCAGTTCTTC. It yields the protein CATSDSTGDNEQFF.

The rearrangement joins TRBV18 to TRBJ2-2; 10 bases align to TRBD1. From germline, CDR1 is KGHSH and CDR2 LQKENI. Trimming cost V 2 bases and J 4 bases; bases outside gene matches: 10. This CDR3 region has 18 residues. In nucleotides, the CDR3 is TGTGCCAGCTCACCATGGTCACCCGGGACAGGGGTCACCGGGGAGCTGTTTTTT. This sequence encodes CASSPWSPGTGVTGELFF.

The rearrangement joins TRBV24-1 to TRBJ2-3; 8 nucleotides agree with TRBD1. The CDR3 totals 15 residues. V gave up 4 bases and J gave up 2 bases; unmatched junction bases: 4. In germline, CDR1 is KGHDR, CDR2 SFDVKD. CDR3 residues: CATSDPQGATDTQYF. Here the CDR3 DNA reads TGTGCCACCAGTGACCCTCAGGGGGCCACAGATACGCAGTATTTT.

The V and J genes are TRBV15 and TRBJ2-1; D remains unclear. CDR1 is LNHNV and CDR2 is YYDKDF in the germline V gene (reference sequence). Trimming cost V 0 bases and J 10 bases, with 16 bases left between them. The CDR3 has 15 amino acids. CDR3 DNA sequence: TGTGCCACCAGCAGAGATCAAACTACCGGCCCGGAGCAGTTCTTC. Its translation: CATSRDQTTGPEQFF.

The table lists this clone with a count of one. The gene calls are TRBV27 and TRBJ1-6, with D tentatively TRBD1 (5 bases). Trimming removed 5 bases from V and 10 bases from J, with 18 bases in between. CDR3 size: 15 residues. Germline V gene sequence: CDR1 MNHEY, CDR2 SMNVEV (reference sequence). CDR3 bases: TGTGCCAGCAGTGTTTCCGGCAGGGCTGGCTCACCCCTCCACTTT. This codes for CASSVSGRAGSPLHF.

The CDR3 loop is CASSLLQGATNEKLFF. DNA for the CDR3: TGTGCCAGCAGTCTCTTACAGGGGGCAACTAATGAAAAACTGTTTTTT. The genes are TRBV6-2 or TRBV6-3 and TRBJ1-4; 8 bases match TRBD1. Trimming at V came to 5 bases and at J to 0 bases, leaving 5 bases not matched to a gene. Germline V gives CDR1 MNHEY, CDR2 SVGEGT. The CDR3 totals 16 residues.

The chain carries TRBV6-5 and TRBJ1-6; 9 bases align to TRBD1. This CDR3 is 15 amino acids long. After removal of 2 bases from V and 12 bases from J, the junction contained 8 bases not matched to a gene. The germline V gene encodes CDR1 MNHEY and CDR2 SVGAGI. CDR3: CASSYDRGETEPLHF. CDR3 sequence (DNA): TGTGCCAGCAGTTACGACAGGGGGGAAACGGAACCCCTCCACTTT.

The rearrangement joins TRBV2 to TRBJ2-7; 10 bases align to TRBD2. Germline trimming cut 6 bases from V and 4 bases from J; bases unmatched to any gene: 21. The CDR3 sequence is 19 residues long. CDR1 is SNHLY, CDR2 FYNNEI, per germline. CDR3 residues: CASRNQVGGRLAGAYEQYF. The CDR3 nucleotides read TGTGCCAGCAGAAACCAAGTTGGGGGGCGGCTAGCGGGAGCGTACGAGCAGTACTTC.